This TCR beta chain is drawn from a study of glioma-infiltrating T cells. Regarding the study as a whole: Tissue-blood divergence was below expectation in non-neoplastic patients, above in gliomas.

V was clipped by 8 bases and J by 4 bases; unmatched bases: 8. Looked up from germline, CDR1 is LNHDA and CDR2 is SQIVND (reference sequence). The length of the CDR3 is 15 residues. On this clonotype itself: Its target is unknown.

The iRepertoire nested amplicon-rescue multiplex PCR amplified TCR alpha and beta CDR3s from RNA. TCRdb reprocessed the multiplex PCR reads with MiXCR, giving one entry per CDR3 protein. The data contain about 410,000 distinct CDR3 sequences, 41% of them singletons. V is TRBV19 and J is TRBJ2-1, with 10 bases matching TRBD2. This clonotype was sampled from a human donor with low-grade glioma or glioblastoma, undergoing nonglioma brain surgery, or in good health (not recorded which). Sequenced: glioma tissue, nonneoplastic brain tissue, or PBMCs (not recorded which). CDR3 sequence: CASEPGLASYNEQFF. Written as DNA, the CDR3 is TGTGCCAGTGAACCGGGACTAGCGAGTTACAATGAGCAGTTCTTC.